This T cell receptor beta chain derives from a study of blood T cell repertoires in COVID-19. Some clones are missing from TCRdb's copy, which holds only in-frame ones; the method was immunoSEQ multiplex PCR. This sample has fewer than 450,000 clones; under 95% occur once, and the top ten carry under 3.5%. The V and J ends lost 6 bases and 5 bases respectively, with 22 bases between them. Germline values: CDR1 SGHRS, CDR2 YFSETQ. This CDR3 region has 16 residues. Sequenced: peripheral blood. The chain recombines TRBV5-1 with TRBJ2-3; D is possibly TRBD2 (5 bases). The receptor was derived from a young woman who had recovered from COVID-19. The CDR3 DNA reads TGCGCCAGCACCCCTGGCGTGAGGACTGGCTTAGATACGCAGTATTTT. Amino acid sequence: CASTPGVRTGLDTQYF.